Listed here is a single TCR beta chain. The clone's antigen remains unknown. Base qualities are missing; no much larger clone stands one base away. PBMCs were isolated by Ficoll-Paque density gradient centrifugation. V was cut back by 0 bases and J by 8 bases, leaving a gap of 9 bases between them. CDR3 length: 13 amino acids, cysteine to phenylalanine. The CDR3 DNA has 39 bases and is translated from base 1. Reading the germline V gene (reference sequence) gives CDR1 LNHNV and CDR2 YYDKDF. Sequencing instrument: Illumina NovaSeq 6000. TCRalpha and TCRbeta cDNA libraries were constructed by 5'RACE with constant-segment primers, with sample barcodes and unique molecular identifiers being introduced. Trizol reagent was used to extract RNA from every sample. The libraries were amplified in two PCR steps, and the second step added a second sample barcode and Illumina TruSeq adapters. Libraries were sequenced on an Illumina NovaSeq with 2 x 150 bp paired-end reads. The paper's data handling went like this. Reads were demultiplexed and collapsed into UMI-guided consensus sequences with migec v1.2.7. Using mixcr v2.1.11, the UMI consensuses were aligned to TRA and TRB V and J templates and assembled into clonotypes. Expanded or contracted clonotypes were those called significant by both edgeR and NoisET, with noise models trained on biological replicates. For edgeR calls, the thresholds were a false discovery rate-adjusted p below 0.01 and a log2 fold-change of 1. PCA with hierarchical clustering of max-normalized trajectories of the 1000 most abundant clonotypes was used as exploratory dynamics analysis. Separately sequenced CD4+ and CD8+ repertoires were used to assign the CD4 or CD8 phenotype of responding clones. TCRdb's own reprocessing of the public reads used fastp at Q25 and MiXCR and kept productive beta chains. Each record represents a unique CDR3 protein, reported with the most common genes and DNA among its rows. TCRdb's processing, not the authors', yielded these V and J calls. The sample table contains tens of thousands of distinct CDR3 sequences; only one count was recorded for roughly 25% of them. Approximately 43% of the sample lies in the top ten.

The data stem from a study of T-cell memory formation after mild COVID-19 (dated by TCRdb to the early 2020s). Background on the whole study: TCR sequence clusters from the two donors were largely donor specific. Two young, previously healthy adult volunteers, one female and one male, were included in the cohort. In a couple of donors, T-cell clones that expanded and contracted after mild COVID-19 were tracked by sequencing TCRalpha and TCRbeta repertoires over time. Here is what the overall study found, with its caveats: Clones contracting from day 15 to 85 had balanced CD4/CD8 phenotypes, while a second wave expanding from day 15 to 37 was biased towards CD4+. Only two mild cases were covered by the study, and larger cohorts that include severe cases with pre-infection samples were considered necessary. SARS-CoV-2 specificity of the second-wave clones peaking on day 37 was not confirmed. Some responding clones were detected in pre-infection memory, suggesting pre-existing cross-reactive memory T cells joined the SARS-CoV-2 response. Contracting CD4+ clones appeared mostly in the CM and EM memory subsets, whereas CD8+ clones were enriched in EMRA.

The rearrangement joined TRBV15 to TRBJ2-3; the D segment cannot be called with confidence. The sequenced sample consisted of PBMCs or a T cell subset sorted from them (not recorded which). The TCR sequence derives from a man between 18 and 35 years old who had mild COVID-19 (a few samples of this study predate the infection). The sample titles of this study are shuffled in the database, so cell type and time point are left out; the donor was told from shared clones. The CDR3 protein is CATSREARSTQYF. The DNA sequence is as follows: TGTGCCACCAGCAGAGAAGCTAGGTCTACGCAGTATTTT. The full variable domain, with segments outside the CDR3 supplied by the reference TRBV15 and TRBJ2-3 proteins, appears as DAMVIQNPRYQVTQFGKPVTLSCSQTLNHNVMYWYQQKSSQAPKLLFHYYDKDFNNEADTPDNFQSRRPNTSFCFLDIRSPGLGDTAMYLCATSREARSTQYFGPGTRLTVL.